These T cell receptor beta chains were read from a single sample in a study of cytomegalovirus exposure and HLA in healthy donors. Profiling relied on immunoSEQ multiplex PCR, and the TCRdb table lists in-frame clones only, not all of them. The sample contains roughly 190,000 clones, about 80% of which appear only once. The sequenced material came from PBMCs. The receptor set was obtained from a woman aged 25 to 39 in good health and CMV-seropositive. Each CDR3 is given without its conserved first and last residue.

TRBJ2-1 TRBV2 ASLSRESWNEQF
TRBJ1-1 TRBV30 AWKGRNGVSTEAF
TRBJ1-1 TRBV7-9 ASSLSAPVRAF
TRBJ2-7 TRBV5-6 ASSLGLTYEQY
TRBJ1-2 TRBV5-1 ASSLGQLNYGYT
TRBJ1-5 TRBV7-8 ASSPDGNQPQH
TRBJ2-3 TRBV30 AWTQLAGGPLDTQY
TRBJ2-7 TRBV11-2 ASSGTGLEQY
TRBJ2-7 TRBV4-3 ASSQDLAGAYEQY
TRBJ2-5 TRBV11-2 ASSLQPGGETQY
TRBJ2-1 TRBV9 ASSGTSPVPYNEQF
TRBJ2-5 TRBV27 ASAGGEGETQY
TRBJ2-5 TRBV28 AGRLAGEGLQETQY
TRBJ2-7 TRBV27 ASSLLPGSEQY
TRBJ1-3 TRBV29-1 SVEDLVPGNTIY
TRBJ2-2 TRBV18 ASSPIGGWDTGELF
TRBJ1-1 TRBV7-3 ASSSGPWGTEAF
TRBJ1-6 TRBV5-1 ASSLVQGDNSPLH
TRBJ1-4 TRBV27 ASSLNPAGVSEKLF
TRBJ1-1 TRBV19 ASQTPLSTEAF
TRBJ2-7 TRBV27 ASSLEGVRRNEQY
TRBJ2-3 TRBV5-1 ASSPRGGSDTQY